Presented here are 19 T cell receptor beta chains from one specimen sequenced in a study of cytomegalovirus exposure and HLA in healthy donors. PCR amplification relied on 60 Vbeta primers (plus 13 Jbeta primers). Sequenced by immunoSEQ multiplex PCR; TCRdb stores in-frame clones only, minus some. The sample records about 170,000 clones, roughly 85% being singletons. Input material: PBMCs. These receptors all stem from a man between 18 and 35 years old in good health and CMV-seropositive.

The chain combines TRBV5-4 with TRBJ1-2; D is perhaps TRBD1 (5 bases). The germline gives CDR1 SGHNT, CDR2 YYREEE (reference sequence). V dropped 4 bases and J dropped 8 bases, with 18 bases sitting between them. The CDR3 spans 14 residues. For the CDR3, the DNA is TGTGCCAGCAGCACGAAGGAGACAGTATCCGGCTACACCTTC. It specifies CASSTKETVSGYTF.

The V and J genes are TRBV2 and TRBJ1-2, with D unclear. V lost 8 bases to trimming and J lost 4 bases, with 11 bases between them. Germline-derived CDR1 and CDR2 are SNHLY and FYNNEI. The CDR3 is 12 amino acids. The CDR3 sequence is CASPLAGYGYTF. The DNA for the CDR3 is TGTGCCAGCCCCCTGGCAGGCTATGGCTACACCTTC. The full variable domain, in which reference TRBV2 and TRBJ1-2 provide the parts outside the CDR3, is EPEVTQTPSHQVTQMGQEVILRCVPISNHLYFYWYRQILGQKVEFLVSFYNNEISEKSEIFDDQFSVERPDGSNFTLKIRSTKLEDSAMYFCASPLAGYGYTFGSGTRLTVV.

This rearrangement joins TRBV6-1 to TRBJ1-5, with 9 positions matching TRBD1. Unmatched junction bases numbered 5, after V lost 5 bases and J lost 6 bases. In germline, CDR1 is MNHNS, CDR2 SASEGT. This CDR3 spans 14 amino acids. This CDR3 is CASSSGQGFQPQHF. The CDR3 coding sequence is TGTGCCAGCAGTTCGGGACAGGGATTTCAGCCCCAGCATTTT.

The chain links TRBV7-3 to TRBJ2-7; 9 bases map to TRBD1. V trimming: 5 bases; J trimming: 4 bases; junction bases outside the gene matches: 3. This CDR3 contains 13 residues. Germline V gene sequence: CDR1 SGHTA, CDR2 FQGTGA. The CDR3 loop reads CASSSGTGYEQYF. In DNA, the CDR3 is TGTGCCAGCAGCAGCGGGACAGGGTACGAGCAGTACTTC. The complete variable domain, with remaining parts taken from reference TRBV7-3 and TRBJ2-7, reads GAGVSQTPSNKVTEKGKYVELRCDPISGHTALYWYRQSLGQGPEFLIYFQGTGAADDSGLPNDRFFAVRPEGSVSTLKIQRTERGDSAVYLCASSSGTGYEQYFGPGTRLTVT.

The gene calls are TRBV5-1 and TRBJ2-7, with D possibly matching TRBD1 (6 bases). Germline V gene data show CDR1 as SGHRS and CDR2 as YFSETQ. The V gene lost 3 bases and the J gene lost 2 bases, with 9 bases spanning the gap. This CDR3 has 13 residues. The CDR3 here is CASSWDKTYEQYF. CDR3 DNA sequence: TGCGCCAGCAGCTGGGACAAGACCTACGAGCAGTACTTC.

The genes are TRBV2 and TRBJ2-2; possible D gene TRBD2, 5 bases. V was trimmed by 4 bases and J by 0 bases, leaving 9 bases between them. The V gene's germline CDR1 is SNHLY and CDR2 FYNNEI. The CDR3 is 15 amino acids. CDR3 sequence reads: CASSGGPANTGELFF. The DNA for the CDR3 is TGTGCCAGCAGTGGAGGGCCGGCGAACACCGGGGAGCTGTTTTTT.

The chain uses TRBV9 and TRBJ1-5, with 7 bases identical to TRBD1. The germline V gene has CDR1 SGDLS and CDR2 YYNGEE. The CDR3 loop spans 14 amino acids. V lost 3 bases and J lost 7; bases outside the gene matches: 7. The CDR3 coding sequence is TGTGCCAGCAGCGCCACAGGGGTAAAGCAGCCCCAGCATTTT. Its translation: CASSATGVKQPQHF.

The CDR3 bases are TGCGCCAGCAGCGCACCCGGGCGGGGCTTGGGTCAGCCCCAGCATTTT. Protein product: CASSAPGRGLGQPQHF. The genes are TRBV4-1 and TRBJ1-5; the D gene is possibly TRBD1 (5 bases). V lost 5 bases and J 6 bases, leaving 20 bases between the germline ends. Germline V CDR1 and CDR2: MGHRA, YSYEKL. This CDR3 spans 16 amino acids.

The chain recombines TRBV11-3 with TRBJ2-5, with 13 bases fitting TRBD2. The CDR3 consists of 17 residues. V lost 5 bases to trimming and J lost 5 bases; unmatched junction nucleotides: 11. Per the germline V gene, CDR1 is SGHNT and CDR2 is YENEEA. The CDR3 coding sequence is TGTGCCAGCAGCCCACCTACTAGCGGGGGGGCGGATGAGACCCAGTACTTC. Its translation is CASSPPTSGGADETQYF. The full variable domain, with the rest looked up from reference TRBV11-3 and TRBJ2-5, is EAGVVQSPRYKIIEKKQPVAFWCNPISGHNTLYWYLQNLGQGPELLIRYENEEAVDDSQLPKDRFSAERLKGVDSTLKIQPAELGDSAVYLCASSPPTSGGADETQYFGPGTRLLVL.

The chain is built from TRBV6-1 and TRBJ2-5; D is uncertain. Trimming took 6 bases from V and 4 from J, leaving 6 bases between them. CDR3 length: 11 residues. From germline, CDR1 is MNHNS and CDR2 SASEGT. CDR3 bases: TGTGCCAGCAGGACTGGAGAGACCCAGTACTTC. Protein sequence: CASRTGETQYF.

In DNA form, the CDR3 reads TGCGCCAGCAGCCAAGATCTCCGCGACAGCTCTATGATTAGGAATTCACCCCTCCACTTT. It codes for CASSQDLRDSSMIRNSPLHF. The chain links TRBV4-1 to TRBJ1-6, with D possibly TRBD1 on 5 matching bases. CDR1 is MGHRA, CDR2 YSYEKL, per germline. With 0 bases removed from V and 7 bases from J, the gap between germline ends came to 25 bases. The length of the CDR3 is 20 residues.

This chain uses TRBV6-5 with TRBJ2-3; 8 bases map to TRBD1. Unmatched junction bases numbered 6, after V lost 4 bases and J lost 3 bases. The germline gives CDR1 MNHEY, CDR2 SVGAGI. The CDR3 totals 15 residues. The CDR3 reads CASSSRTGSTDTQYF. The CDR3 nucleotides are TGTGCCAGCAGTTCCCGGACAGGGAGTACAGATACGCAGTATTTT.

This sequence joins TRBV21-1 and TRBJ1-1; the table's D call of TRBD1 was not tested on the DNA. TRBV21-1 is assigned pseudogene status. The CDR3 runs 15 residues. CDR3 residues: CASSKGGTGGTEAFF. The CDR3 bases are TGTGCCAGCAGCAAAGGCGGAACAGGGGGCACTGAAGCTTTCTTT.

V gene TRBV19 combines with J gene TRBJ2-2; the D gene is possibly TRBD1 (5 bases). The CDR3 is made up of 13 amino acids. From germline, CDR1 is LNHDA and CDR2 SQIVND (reference sequence). The germline V and J ends were trimmed by 5 bases and 5 bases, with 9 bases remaining between them. The CDR3 sequence is CASSFRDTGELFF. The CDR3 DNA reads TGTGCCAGTAGTTTCAGGGATACCGGGGAGCTGTTTTTT.

The V gene is TRBV5-8, the J gene TRBJ2-2; D is uncertain. The V gene lost 9 bases and the J gene lost 6 bases, with 12 bases spanning the gap. Per germline, CDR1 SGHTS and CDR2 YDEGEE. The CDR3 has 12 residues. The CDR3 sequence is CATSVGSGELFF. The DNA for the CDR3 is TGTGCCACGAGCGTCGGGTCCGGGGAGCTGTTTTTT.

The chain carries TRBV10-2 and TRBJ1-2; 11 bases are shared with TRBD1. The germline V gene encodes CDR1 WSHSY and CDR2 SAAADI. This CDR3 is 14 amino acids long. Losses at the gene ends were 2 bases for V and 7 bases for J; bases not matched to a gene: 3. CDR3 sequence: CASSEGQGAFGYTF. For the CDR3, the DNA is TGCGCCAGCAGTGAGGGACAGGGGGCATTTGGCTACACCTTC.

The chain joins TRBV30 to TRBJ2-5; TRBD2 matches 13 bases. The CDR3 contains 17 residues. The V gene end was trimmed by 1 base and the J gene end by 1 base; junction bases not matched to a gene: 6. Germline lookup yields CDR1 GTSNPN and CDR2 SVGIG (reference sequence). The CDR3 nucleotides are TGTGCCTGGAGTGCCGCACGGACTAGCGGGGGCCAAGAGACCCAGTACTTC. It is translated as CAWSAARTSGGQETQYF.

The gene calls are TRBV7-2 and TRBJ2-7; weak D call: TRBD1 (5 bases). Germline CDR1 reads SGHTA; CDR2 reads FQGNSA. This CDR3 has 14 amino acids. Trimming removed 6 bases from V and 2 bases from J, with 14 bases in between. The DNA for the CDR3 is TGTGCCAGCAGGGGGCTTCAAACCACCTACGAGCAGTACTTC. Translated, it gives CASRGLQTTYEQYF.

This clone appeared once. The rearrangement uses TRBV27 and TRBJ1-3; D ambiguous. Germline assignment: CDR1 MNHEY and CDR2 SMNVEV (reference sequence). V was shortened by 2 bases and J by 4 bases, with 9 bases between the two germline ends. CDR3 length equals 14 residues. CDR3 amino acids: CASSLMASGNTIYF. Here the CDR3 DNA reads TGTGCCAGCAGTTTAATGGCATCCGGAAACACCATATATTTT.